This TCR beta chain was sequenced for a study of CXCR3-negative and CXCR3-positive naive CD8 T cells. Study-wide results and limits: Sequencing showed both naive subsets with comparably high diversity, and memory CD8+ cells much lower. CXCR3-expressing naive cells carried TRB CDR3s more hydrophobic than those of CXCR3-negative naive cells.

The libraries of TRB cDNA were prepared using 5' RACE with UMI labels. For each CDR3 protein, TCRdb gives one entry from its re-call of the 5' RACE reads, without DNA. The repertoire table contains some 130,000 distinct CDR3 sequences. The CDR3 runs 14 residues. Germline values: CDR1 SEHNR, CDR2 FQNEAQ (reference sequence). With respect to this clonotype: Its target is unknown.

CD45RO-CCR7+CD27+CD95- was the phenotype of naive CD8+ T cells. This chain joins TRBV7-9 and TRBJ1-3; the D call of TRBD1 rests on TCRdb alone, since no DNA is present to check it. The sequenced material came from naive CXCR3- CD8+ T cells from blood. Documented subset: CD45RO-CCR7+CD27+CD95- naive CD8+ T cells lacking CXCR3 (TNR3-). The clonotype comes from a human donor in good health. Some clones in this sample may be carry-over from other donors' samples. The CDR3 protein is CASSPTGRGNTIYF.